The 5 T cell receptor beta chains below come from one sample, sequenced in a study of T cell responses to AZD1222 COVID-19 vaccine (dated by TCRdb to the early 2020s). Libraries came from the immunoSEQ multiplex PCR assay. In TCRdb, the immuneACCESS table is reduced to in-frame sequences with V and J assigned. These tables do not hold every clone; where another copy was compared, an unresolved V gene accounts for under half, and the others remain unexplained. This sample lists around 150,000 clones; approximately 95% were detected once. The top ten clonotypes cover approximately 6.5% of the sample. The label giving this sample's time point can be read as: about 28 days (+/-7) after the second vaccine dose. Sequences were derived from peripheral blood, sampled 28 days after the second AZD1222 dose. The receptor set was obtained from an adult who received the AZD1222 COVID-19 vaccine.

This chain connects TRBV6-5 to TRBJ1-2; tentatively, D is TRBD1 (5 bases). CDR1 MNHEY and CDR2 SVGAGI come from the germline V gene. Between the trimmed V and J ends, which lost 6 bases and 1 base, there was a span of 12 bases. The CDR3 loop spans 14 amino acids. The CDR3 DNA follows: TGTGCCAGCAGAAGGGCGGGGCTTAACTATGGCTACACCTTC. This gives the protein CASRRAGLNYGYTF.

This chain links TRBV6-5 with TRBJ2-2, with 8 nucleotides matching TRBD1. V was pared by 7 bases and J by 4 bases, with 8 bases of the junction left unmatched. The CDR3 length is 15 residues. CDR1 and CDR2 (germline): MNHEY, SVGAGI. CDR3 DNA: TGTGCCAGCATTAAGGGACAGGAGGTCACCGGGGAGCTGTTTTTT. This gives the protein CASIKGQEVTGELFF.

The rearrangement joins TRBV28 to TRBJ2-5, with 8 bases identical to TRBD2. The CDR3 is made up of 15 amino acids. The ends lost 7 bases at V and 4 bases at J; junction bases unmatched: 11. Germline loops: CDR1 MDHEN, CDR2 SYDVKM. CDR3 in DNA: TGTGCCAGCATCGCATCGGGGGGGCTCCGAGAGACCCAGTACTTC. This encodes CASIASGGLRETQYF.

As regards this clone: The sample holds other DNA sequences that translate to the same CDR3. The gene calls are TRBV18 and TRBJ1-5; D is unclear. The CDR3 consists of 13 residues. V lost 3 bases, J lost 7 bases, and 10 bases lay in between. CDR1 and CDR2 from the germline V gene are KGHSH and LQKENI. CDR3 sequence: CASSPDRGQPQHF. Here the CDR3 DNA reads TGTGCCAGCTCACCTGATCGGGGACAGCCCCAGCATTTT.

The V call is TRBV19, the J call TRBJ1-2, with 9 bases identical to TRBD1. V dropped 9 bases and J dropped 7; count of bases not matched to a gene: 15. Germline V gene sequence: CDR1 LNHDA, CDR2 SQIVND (reference sequence). This CDR3 has 15 amino acids. CDR3 in DNA: TGTGCCAGCACTCGGGGGTGGACAGGGGTTTCTGGCTACACCTTC. Translating gives CASTRGWTGVSGYTF.